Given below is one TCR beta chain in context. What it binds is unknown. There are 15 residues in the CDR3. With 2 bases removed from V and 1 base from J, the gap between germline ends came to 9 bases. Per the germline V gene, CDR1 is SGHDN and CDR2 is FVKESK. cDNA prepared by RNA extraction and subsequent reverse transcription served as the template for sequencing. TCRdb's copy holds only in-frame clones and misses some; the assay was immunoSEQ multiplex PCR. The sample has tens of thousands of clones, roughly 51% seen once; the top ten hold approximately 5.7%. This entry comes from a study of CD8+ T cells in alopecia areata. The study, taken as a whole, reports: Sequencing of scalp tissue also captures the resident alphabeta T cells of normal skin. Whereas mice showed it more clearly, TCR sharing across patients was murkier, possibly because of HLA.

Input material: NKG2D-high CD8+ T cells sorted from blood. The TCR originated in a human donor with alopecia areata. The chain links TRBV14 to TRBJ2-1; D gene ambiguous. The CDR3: CASSQIGFSYNEQFF. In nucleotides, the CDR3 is TGTGCCAGCAGCCAAATAGGGTTTTCCTACAATGAGCAGTTCTTC.